The 24 T cell receptor beta chains in this list originate from one sample, sequenced in a study of cytomegalovirus exposure and HLA in healthy donors. Clones were sequenced by immunoSEQ multiplex PCR, and TCRdb holds only the in-frame ones, with some missing. The sample yields 95,000 to 150,000 clones, more than 95% seen once. Sequences were obtained from PBMCs. These TCRs come from a young man in good health and CMV-seronegative.

The gene calls are TRBV9 and TRBJ2-1, with 12 nucleotides matching TRBD2. Trimming cost V 3 bases and J 7 bases; bases outside gene matches: 5. The CDR3 runs 15 residues. The germline gives CDR1 SGDLS, CDR2 YYNGEE. The CDR3 bases are TGTGCCAGCAGCGGACTAGCGGGAGAAAAAAATGAGCAGTTCTTC. Protein sequence: CASSGLAGEKNEQFF.

V is TRBV28 and J is TRBJ1-2, with 12 nucleotides matching TRBD1. This CDR3 comprises 18 residues. V trimming: 2 bases; J trimming: 1 base; junction bases outside the gene matches: 8. Germline values: CDR1 MDHEN, CDR2 SYDVKM. The CDR3: CASSLERGQGAYNYGYTF. The CDR3 bases are TGTGCCAGCAGTTTAGAAAGGGGACAGGGGGCCTATAACTATGGCTACACCTTC.

J is TRBJ2-1 and V is TRBV11-2; D is unclear. The length of the CDR3 is 12 residues. The V end lost 1 base, the J end lost 8 bases, and 6 bases lay between the germline ends. In germline, CDR1 is SGHAT, CDR2 FQNNGV. DNA of the CDR3: TGTGCCAGCAGCTTAGGTAATCATGAGCAGTTCTTC. This sequence encodes CASSLGNHEQFF.

This chain connects TRBV19 to TRBJ2-7; 8 bases align to TRBD1. The ends lost 1 base at V and 3 bases at J; junction bases unmatched: 2. CDR1 and CDR2 (germline): LNHDA, SQIVND (reference sequence). This CDR3 contains 14 residues. The CDR3 is CASSIGDRFYEQYF. The CDR3 DNA follows: TGTGCCAGTAGTATAGGGGACAGGTTCTACGAGCAGTACTTC.

The CDR3 sequence: CASGTGLSFPNEQFF. DNA of the CDR3: TGTGCCAGCGGCACAGGGCTTTCTTTTCCCAATGAGCAGTTCTTC. This sequence joins TRBV27 and TRBJ2-1; TRBD1 might be the D (6 bases). Between the trimmed V and J ends, which lost 8 bases and 6 bases, there was a span of 20 bases. Looked up from germline, CDR1 is MNHEY and CDR2 is SMNVEV (reference sequence). The CDR3 extends over 15 amino acids.

The V call is TRBV29-1, the J call TRBJ2-2; D is uncertain. The CDR3 is 13 residues long. Trimming took off 5 bases at V and 0 bases at J, with 7 bases between the two ends. The germline V gene has CDR1 SQVTM and CDR2 ANQGSEA. The CDR3 DNA is TGCAGCGTTTCGTTCGCGAACACCGGGGAGCTGTTTTTT. It yields the protein CSVSFANTGELFF.

On this clone itself: This CDR3 is also generated by other DNA sequences in the sample. The rearrangement joins TRBV28 to TRBJ1-2; TRBD1 is a possible D gene (6 bases). The V gene's germline CDR1 is MDHEN and CDR2 SYDVKM. The V and J ends lost 5 bases and 4 bases respectively, with 11 bases between them. The CDR3 extends over 13 amino acids. The CDR3 DNA is TGTGCCAGCAGTCTTGGACAGATCTATGGCTACACCTTC. The encoded protein is CASSLGQIYGYTF.

The gene calls are TRBV19 and TRBJ1-1; 8 bases are shared with TRBD1. V gave up 11 bases and J gave up 5 bases; unmatched junction bases: 10. The germline V gene has CDR1 LNHDA and CDR2 SQIVND (reference sequence). CDR3 size: 13 residues. CDR3 in DNA: TGTGCCCAGCCTCAGGGGGCCGATACTGAAGCTTTCTTT. The encoded protein is CAQPQGADTEAFF.

The rearrangement uses TRBV5-4 and TRBJ2-5; TRBD2 matches at 10 bases. V shed 0 bases and J 4 bases; nucleotides not matched to a gene: 6. CDR1 SGHNT and CDR2 YYREEE come from the germline V gene (reference sequence). This CDR3 has 16 amino acids. The CDR3 reads CASSLEPSGSRETQYF. Here the CDR3 DNA reads TGTGCCAGCAGCTTGGAGCCTAGCGGGAGCAGAGAGACCCAGTACTTC.

The rearrangement uses TRBV12-5 and TRBJ2-1, with D uncertain. V gave up 2 bases and J gave up 9 bases, with 17 bases separating them. The germline CDR1 and CDR2 sequences are LGHNT and FRNRAP. The CDR3 totals 15 residues. This CDR3 is CASGLNPAGFSEQFF. The CDR3 region has the DNA TGTGCTAGTGGTTTGAACCCGGCAGGCTTCAGTGAGCAGTTCTTC.

V and J are TRBV6-1 and TRBJ1-5; maybe TRBD1 (6 bases). V gave up 8 bases and J gave up 5 bases, with 16 bases separating them. CDR1 and CDR2 (germline): MNHNS, SASEGT. The CDR3 contains 14 residues. The CDR3 spells CASRAGGRDQPQHF. As DNA, the CDR3 is TGTGCCAGCCGGGCGGGGGGCAGGGATCAGCCCCAGCATTTT.

A word on this clone: Relative to the germline gene, one junction end is altered; a read error may explain this. The V call is TRBV28, the J call TRBJ2-3; TRBD2 matches 11 bases. This CDR3 is built from 17 residues. Germline V gene sequence: CDR1 MDHEN, CDR2 SYDVKM. CDR3 nucleotide sequence: TGTGCCAGCATTTTACCTCCTACTAGCGGGAGTAAAGATACGCAGTATTTT. Translating it yields CASILPPTSGSKDTQYF. The whole variable domain, filled in from reference TRBV28 and TRBJ2-3, reads DVKVTQSSRYLVKRTGEKVFLECVQDMDHENMFWYRQDPGLGLRLIYFSYDVKMKEKGDIPEGYSVSREKKERFSLILESASTNQTSMYLCASILPPTSGSKDTQYFGPGTRLTVL.

The chain combines TRBV2 with TRBJ1-2; no clear D. V lost 6 bases and J lost 4, with 9 bases in between. The V gene's germline CDR1 is SNHLY and CDR2 FYNNEI. The length of the CDR3 is 12 residues. This CDR3 reads CASRRVGYGYTF. In DNA form, the CDR3 reads TGTGCCAGCAGGAGGGTGGGCTATGGCTACACCTTC.

The chain carries TRBV5-4 and TRBJ1-2, with D tentatively TRBD1 (6 bases). The germline gives CDR1 SGHNT, CDR2 YYREEE (reference sequence). The CDR3 is made up of 13 amino acids. The germline V and J ends were trimmed by 2 bases and 5 bases, with 10 bases remaining between them. This CDR3 reads CASSFRGAYGYTF. The CDR3 DNA sequence: TGTGCCAGCAGCTTTCGGGGGGCGTATGGCTACACCTTC.

To note about this clone: Other DNA sequences of this sample code for an identical CDR3. The chain is built from TRBV13 and TRBJ2-7; 9 bases match TRBD1. Germline V gene sequence: CDR1 PRHDT, CDR2 FYEKMQ (reference sequence). The CDR3 is made up of 15 amino acids. J was trimmed by 4 bases and V by 4 bases; bases with no gene match: 8. In nucleotides, the CDR3 is TGTGCCAGCAGCTCACCGGGACAGGGTCTGTACGAGCAGTACTTC. Encoded protein: CASSSPGQGLYEQYF.

This chain uses TRBV27 with TRBJ2-1; 11 bases line up with TRBD2. Germline CDR1 reads MNHEY; CDR2 reads SMNVEV (reference sequence). This CDR3 has 15 residues. V was pared by 5 bases and J by 4 bases, with 4 bases of the junction left unmatched. DNA of the CDR3: TGTGCCAGCAGTAAAACTAGCGGGGGATACAATGAGCAGTTCTTC. This translates into CASSKTSGGYNEQFF.

The chain uses TRBV7-3 and TRBJ2-2; D may be TRBD2 (6 bases). Trimming removed 2 bases at V and 5 bases at J, with 6 bases between. The CDR3 has 13 amino acids. Germline CDR1 is SGHTA and CDR2 is FQGTGA. The CDR3 DNA follows: TGTGCCAGCAGCTTACGGGAGACCGGGGAGCTGTTTTTT. Its protein is CASSLRETGELFF.

For the CDR3, the DNA is TGTGCCAGTAGTATTGGGACTAGCGAGTTCGATGAGCAGTTCTTC. This codes for CASSIGTSEFDEQFF. J is TRBJ2-1 and V is TRBV19, with 10 bases that match TRBD2. The CDR3 runs to 15 residues. The germline CDR1 and CDR2 sequences are LNHDA and SQIVND (reference sequence). J lost 8 bases, V lost 3 bases, and 7 bases had no gene match.

The chain links TRBV15 to TRBJ1-2, with D possibly being TRBD1 (5 bases). CDR3 size: 14 residues. Germline V gives CDR1 LNHNV, CDR2 YYDKDF (reference sequence). V shed 5 bases and J shed 3 bases, with 13 bases lying between them. CDR3: CATSETAPYYGYTF. The CDR3 DNA follows: TGTGCCACCAGCGAGACAGCGCCGTACTATGGCTACACCTTC.

The chain employs TRBV7-9 and TRBJ2-7; 7 bases match TRBD2. This CDR3 contains 13 residues. The V gene end was trimmed by 5 bases and the J gene end by 6 bases; junction bases not matched to a gene: 7. Germline loops: CDR1 SEHNR, CDR2 FQNEAQ (reference sequence). In DNA, the CDR3 is TGTGCCAGCAGCCCCCGGACTAGAGGCGAGCAGTACTTC. It yields the protein CASSPRTRGEQYF.

The chain has TRBV6-5 and TRBJ2-7; 7 bases fit TRBD1. Germline trimming cut 6 bases from V and 6 bases from J; bases unmatched to any gene: 2. This CDR3 contains 11 residues. In germline, CDR1 is MNHEY, CDR2 SVGAGI. The DNA for the CDR3 is TGTGCCAGCAGCCGGGACAGCGAGCAGTACTTC. Translation gives CASSRDSEQYF.

The gene calls are TRBV6-6 and TRBJ1-1, with 10 bases that match TRBD1. V dropped 8 bases and J dropped 4; count of bases not matched to a gene: 4. The CDR3 has 13 residues. CDR1 and CDR2 (germline): MNHNY, SVGAGI (reference sequence). The CDR3 bases are TGTGCCAGCCGGGACAGGGGTTCCACTGAAGCTTTCTTT. It yields the protein CASRDRGSTEAFF.

The DNA of the CDR3 is TGTGCCAGCAGCTTAGGCGGGAGCGCCGGGGAGCTGTTTTTT. It encodes CASSLGGSAGELFF. The chain is built from TRBV7-6 and TRBJ2-2, with TRBD2 matching over 7 bases. CDR3 length: 14 amino acids. The germline V gene has CDR1 SGHVS and CDR2 FNYEAQ. After removal of 1 base from V and 6 bases from J, the junction contained 2 bases not matched to a gene.

The rearrangement joins TRBV11-3 to TRBJ2-4; tentative D call: TRBD1 (6 bases). This CDR3 region has 16 residues. Germline V gene sequence: CDR1 SGHNT, CDR2 YENEEA. The V and J ends lost 8 bases and 0 bases respectively, with 17 bases between them. The CDR3 DNA follows: TGTGCCAGCCTAAAAAGGGGGAACAGAGCCAAAAACATTCAGTACTTC. Residues: CASLKRGNRAKNIQYF.